One and the same sample provided the 13 T cell receptor beta chains below, sequenced in a study of blood T cell repertoires in COVID-19 (dated by TCRdb to 2018 to 2021). The protocol used for the library was the immunoSEQ multiplex PCR assay. The table was pulled from immuneACCESS by TCRdb, which kept in-frame rearrangements only. Such tables lose some clones; where checked, under half of the loss comes from unresolved V genes, and the rest has no known cause. The sample records approximately 160,000 clones, approximately 88% of which are singletons. The top ten constitute around 10% of the sample. Sequencing was done on a sample of peripheral blood. The receptors originated from an elderly woman with active or convalescent COVID-19.

This chain joins TRBV24-1 and TRBJ1-4; 7 positions agree with TRBD1. The CDR3 sequence is 17 residues long. V lost 0 bases to trimming and J lost 3 bases; unmatched junction nucleotides: 6. The germline V gene has CDR1 KGHDR and CDR2 SFDVKD. CDR3 bases: TGTGCCACCAGTGATTTGCCGGATCAGGGGGCTAATGAAAAACTGTTTTTT. It is translated as CATSDLPDQGANEKLFF.

J is TRBJ1-5 and V is TRBV19, with TRBD1 matching 7 bases. J was trimmed by 8 bases and V by 5 bases; bases with no gene match: 21. The CDR3 length is 18 residues. Germline V lookup: CDR1 LNHDA, CDR2 SQIVND (reference sequence). The CDR3 loop is CASSLLENRQGLGEPQHF. The CDR3 DNA is TGTGCCAGTAGTCTCCTAGAAAATCGACAGGGACTGGGGGAGCCCCAGCATTTT.

In nucleotides, the CDR3 is TGTGCCAGCAGCCAAGATGCCAGGGGAGAACGTCGGGCCAACGTCCTGACTTTC. It translates to CASSQDARGERRANVLTF. The genes are TRBV14 and TRBJ2-6; a possible D gene is TRBD1 (6 bases). V lost 0 bases, J lost 5 bases, and 17 bases lay in between. The CDR3 has 18 amino acids. The germline gives CDR1 SGHDN, CDR2 FVKESK.

This CDR3 is CSVEIRTGGESGYTF. CDR3 sequence (DNA): TGCAGCGTAGAAATTAGGACAGGGGGCGAGAGTGGCTACACCTTC. The chain uses TRBV29-1 and TRBJ1-2; the match to TRBD1 covers 11 bases. The trim removed 6 bases at V and 7 bases at J, leaving 13 bases unmatched. Germline lookup yields CDR1 SQVTM and CDR2 ANQGSEA. The CDR3 loop spans 15 amino acids.

This clone was seen just once. The J gene is TRBJ1-5, the V gene TRBV12-3 or TRBV12-4, with D possibly matching TRBD1 (5 bases). Trimming pared 6 bases from V and 4 bases from J, leaving 10 bases between. The CDR3 extends over 13 amino acids. The CDR3 reads CASSRVTNQPQHF. CDR3 DNA sequence: TGTGCCAGCAGCAGGGTGACGAATCAGCCCCAGCATTTT.

The V and J genes are TRBV3-1 (or the pseudogene TRBV3-2) and TRBJ2-7, with 9 bases lining up with TRBD1. Germline CDR1 is LGHDT and CDR2 is YNNKEL (reference sequence). Trimming removed 0 bases from V and 1 base from J; junction bases left unmatched: 13. The CDR3 contains 19 residues. CDR3: CASSQDTNAPGQGSYEQYF. CDR3 nucleotides: TGTGCCAGCAGCCAAGACACCAACGCGCCGGGACAGGGATCCTACGAGCAGTACTTC.

CDR3 coding DNA: TGTGCCAGCAGGCCCTCCGGGACAGGGGGATTGTTAAAAGAGACCCAGTACTTC. Amino acid sequence: CASRPSGTGGLLKETQYF. V usage is TRBV27 and J usage is TRBJ2-5, with TRBD1 identical over 11 bases. Germline V lookup: CDR1 MNHEY, CDR2 SMNVEV (reference sequence). The CDR3 has 18 amino acids. The V gene end was trimmed by 6 bases and the J gene end by 3 bases; junction bases not matched to a gene: 15.

This clone was detected only once. The chain carries TRBV10-2 and TRBJ2-5, with 7 bases identical to TRBD2. CDR1 WSHSY and CDR2 SAAADI come from the germline V gene. The ends lost 0 bases at V and 7 bases at J; junction bases unmatched: 5. The CDR3 length is 14 residues. The CDR3 region has the DNA TGCGCCAGCAGTGAGTCGGGGGAGCGGGGGACCCAGTACTTC. It translates to CASSESGERGTQYF.

This clone was observed a handful of times. J is TRBJ2-3 and V is TRBV7-2, with 9 bases aligning to TRBD2. This CDR3 has 15 residues. Germline CDR1 is SGHTA and CDR2 is FQGNSA. V lost 4 bases and J lost 0; bases outside the gene matches: 2. CDR3 DNA sequence: TGTGCCAGCAGCTCTAGCGGGGCCAGCACAGATACGCAGTATTTT. Its translation is CASSSSGASTDTQYF.

The chain combines TRBV9 with TRBJ1-1; no reliable D call. The CDR3 contains 13 residues. The germline V gene encodes CDR1 SGDLS and CDR2 YYNGEE. Trimming pared 2 bases from V and 8 bases from J, leaving 13 bases between. This chain's CDR3 is CASSVFLASEAFF. Here the CDR3 DNA reads TGTGCCAGCAGCGTCTTTCTAGCAAGCGAAGCTTTCTTT.

This clone has just one count. The chain employs TRBV29-1 and TRBJ2-7; 12 bases align to TRBD1. V dropped 7 bases and J dropped 6; count of bases not matched to a gene: 10. The CDR3 is 14 residues long. Germline V gene lookup returns CDR1 SQVTM and CDR2 ANQGSEA. The CDR3 is CSGSTGTGGLEQYF. The CDR3 bases are TGCAGCGGCTCAACCGGGACAGGGGGCCTCGAGCAGTACTTC.

CDR3 coding DNA: TGTGCCAGCAGCATGGACGGAGACTCTGGAAACACCATATATTTT. It codes for CASSMDGDSGNTIYF. The V call is TRBV5-8, the J call TRBJ1-3; D is undetermined. Germline V gene sequence: CDR1 SGHTS, CDR2 YDEGEE. The germline V and J ends were trimmed by 4 bases and 0 bases, with 11 bases remaining between them. The CDR3 is 15 residues long.

This clone was seen once. CDR3 sequence (DNA): TGTGCCAGCAGCTGGACTACCTCCGGGGATGAGCAGTTCTTC. Translating it yields CASSWTTSGDEQFF. This chain uses TRBV14 with TRBJ2-1, with TRBD2 as a possible D gene (6 bases). The CDR3 has 14 residues. The V and J ends lost 5 bases and 8 bases respectively, with 16 bases between them. Germline CDR1 is SGHDN and CDR2 is FVKESK.